Listed below are T cell receptor beta chains from one sample, sequenced in a study of blood T cell repertoires in COVID-19. Clones were sequenced by immunoSEQ multiplex PCR, and TCRdb holds only the in-frame ones, with some missing. The data show about 240,000 clones, about 90% seen once. The sample consisted of peripheral blood. These receptors originate from a man aged 55 to 70 who had recovered from COVID-19. Each CDR3 is given with its conserved first and last residue. Each record gives: CDR3 length, V gene, clone size, D gene, J gene, CDR3 protein, CDR3 DNA. The D gene is left open where the match is weak. Clone size is given for some rows only: seen once, a few or many times, or a class if the clone is expanded.

15	TRBV2	NA	NA	TRBJ1-1	CASSEVEWEDTEAFF	TGTGCCAGCAGTGAAGTAGAGTGGGAGGACACTGAAGCTTTCTTT
14	TRBV28	NA	NA	TRBJ1-6	CAGGDGDGNSPLHF	TGTGCCGGCGGGGACGGGGACGGGAATTCACCCCTCCACTTT
15	TRBV27	NA	NA	TRBJ2-1	CASSLRGLLYNEQFF	TGTGCCAGCAGTTTAAGAGGCCTGCTCTACAATGAGCAGTTCTTC
14	TRBV7-6	NA	TRBD1	TRBJ2-7	CASSHRGPGYEQYF	TGTGCCAGCAGCCACAGGGGCCCGGGCTACGAGCAGTACTTC
14	TRBV19	few	NA	TRBJ2-6	CASNGGSGANVLTF	TGTGCCAGTAACGGAGGGTCTGGGGCCAACGTCCTGACTTTC
14	TRBV3-1/TRBV3-2	NA	TRBD1	TRBJ1-6	CASGGRDSNSPLHF	TGTGCCAGCGGGGGTCGGGACAGCAATTCACCCCTCCACTTT
16	TRBV19	NA	NA	TRBJ1-6	CASSITREETNSPLHF	TGTGCCAGTAGTATTACCCGAGAGGAAACAAATTCACCCCTCCACTTT
15	TRBV18	once	TRBD1	TRBJ2-5	CASSERQGTWETQYF	TGTGCCAGCTCCGAAAGACAGGGAACATGGGAGACCCAGTACTTC
13	TRBV20-1	NA	NA	TRBJ2-7	CSASGDFSYEQYF	TGCAGTGCTAGTGGGGACTTTAGCTACGAGCAGTACTTC
18	TRBV5-1	NA	TRBD1	TRBJ1-6	CASSLHGTGNSYNSPLHF	TGCGCCAGCAGCTTACACGGGACAGGGAACTCCTATAATTCACCCCTCCACTTT
13	TRBV9	NA	NA	TRBJ1-2	CASSASISYGYTF	TGTGCCAGCAGTGCGAGCATATCGTATGGCTACACCTTC
12	TRBV19	NA	NA	TRBJ2-7	CASSKNSYEQYF	TGTGCCAGTAGTAAAAACAGCTACGAGCAGTACTTC
18	TRBV5-1	NA	TRBD2	TRBJ2-2	CASSLGLADFANTGELFF	TGCGCCAGCAGCTTGGGACTAGCGGATTTCGCGAACACCGGGGAGCTGTTTTTT
15	TRBV18	NA	TRBD1	TRBJ1-4	CASSSDRGSNEKLFF	TGTGCCAGCTCCTCCGACAGGGGGTCAAATGAAAAACTGTTTTTT
16	TRBV10-3	NA	NA	TRBJ2-1	CAISESIAALYNEQFF	TGTGCCATCAGTGAGTCAATAGCGGCCCTATACAATGAGCAGTTCTTC
16	TRBV30	NA	NA	TRBJ2-4	CAWSVAGLKRGNIQYF	TGTGCCTGGAGTGTAGCGGGGCTAAAAAGGGGGAACATTCAGTACTTC
14	TRBV7-9	NA	NA	TRBJ1-2	CASSTKGSGEGYTF	TGTGCCAGCAGCACCAAGGGCTCAGGGGAAGGCTACACCTTC
13	TRBV12-3/TRBV12-4	few	NA	TRBJ1-2	CASSFSLSYGYTF	TGTGCCAGCAGTTTCTCCTTGAGCTATGGCTACACCTTC
15	TRBV5-1	NA	TRBD1	TRBJ1-2	CASSLAGQSSSGYTF	TGCGCCAGCAGCTTGGCGGGACAGTCATCCTCAGGCTACACCTTC
15	TRBV18	NA	TRBD1	TRBJ1-1	CASSSDRGDNTEAFF	TGTGCCAGCTCATCCGACAGGGGGGATAACACTGAAGCTTTCTTT
17	TRBV9	few	TRBD2	TRBJ2-3	CASSVEVAGGSGDTQYF	TGTGCCAGCAGCGTAGAGGTAGCGGGGGGCTCTGGAGATACGCAGTATTTT
19	TRBV27	NA	NA	TRBJ2-2	CASSLLPRPGQSNTGELFF	TGTGCCAGCAGTTTATTACCCCGTCCGGGACAATCTAACACCGGGGAGCTGTTTTTT
16	TRBV5-1	NA	TRBD2	TRBJ2-1	CASRPTLRGAYNEQFF	TGCGCCAGCCGCCCAACGTTGCGGGGGGCTTACAATGAGCAGTTCTTC
16	TRBV12-5	NA	TRBD1	TRBJ1-4	CASGLVQGARDEKLFF	TGTGCTAGTGGTTTGGTACAGGGGGCGCGTGATGAAAAACTGTTTTTT
18	TRBV6-1	few	TRBD1	TRBJ1-5	CASSAQGANPYSNQPQHF	TGTGCCAGCAGTGCACAGGGGGCAAATCCGTATAGCAATCAGCCCCAGCATTTT
14	TRBV7-2	NA	NA	TRBJ2-3	CASSYLIASDTQYF	TGTGCCAGCAGCTACTTAATAGCTTCAGATACGCAGTATTTT
13	TRBV12-3/TRBV12-4	once	NA	TRBJ2-7	CASSPDSSYEQYF	TGTGCCAGCAGTCCCGACAGCTCCTACGAGCAGTACTTC
13	TRBV18	NA	NA	TRBJ2-3	CASSRSGTDTQYF	TGTGCCAGCTCACGTTCAGGGACAGATACGCAGTATTTT
15	TRBV5-8	NA	NA	TRBJ2-7	CASSSADSSVYEQYF	TGTGCCAGCAGCTCCGCGGACTCATCGGTCTACGAGCAGTACTTC
14	TRBV5-1	NA	NA	TRBJ1-1	CASSLYAGGTEAFF	TGCGCCAGCAGCTTGTACGCGGGCGGCACTGAAGCTTTCTTT
17	TRBV6-2/TRBV6-3	once	NA	TRBJ2-2	CASSYSVQGGVTGELFF	TGTGCCAGCAGTTACTCGGTCCAGGGCGGGGTCACCGGGGAGCTGTTTTTT
17	TRBV30	NA	TRBD1	TRBJ1-1	CACETGGRTFMNTEAFF	TGTGCCTGTGAGACAGGGGGCCGTACTTTCATGAACACTGAAGCTTTCTTT
13	TRBV29-1	NA	NA	TRBJ2-6	CSVSNTGANVLTF	TGCAGCGTTTCGAACACTGGGGCCAACGTCCTGACTTTC
16	TRBV9	NA	NA	TRBJ2-6	CASSGGPVVGANVLTF	TGTGCCAGCAGCGGAGGGCCGGTTGTTGGGGCCAACGTCCTGACTTTC
13	TRBV18	NA	TRBD1	TRBJ1-4	CASSEGAIEKLFF	TGTGCCAGCTCAGAGGGGGCGATCGAAAAACTGTTTTTT
16	TRBV10-3	NA	TRBD2	TRBJ2-3	CAISATLGGSGDTQYF	TGTGCCATCAGTGCCACCTTGGGGGGGAGCGGAGATACGCAGTATTTT
15	TRBV6-5	few	TRBD1	TRBJ1-3	CASSPDRGRGNTIYF	TGTGCCAGCAGTCCAGACAGGGGGCGCGGAAACACCATATATTTT
13	TRBV24-1	NA	NA	TRBJ2-3	CATSDFSADTQYF	TGTGCCACCAGTGATTTCTCAGCAGATACGCAGTATTTT
15	TRBV28	NA	TRBD1	TRBJ1-5	CASSLDDRANQPQHF	TGTGCCAGCAGTTTGGATGACAGGGCCAATCAGCCCCAGCATTTT
14	TRBV24-1	NA	NA	TRBJ1-2	CATSGRDRAYGYTF	TGTGCCACCAGTGGCAGGGATAGGGCGTATGGCTACACCTTC
14	TRBV7-9	few	TRBD1	TRBJ1-6	CASRGDSPNSPLHF	TGTGCCAGCAGAGGGGACAGCCCTAATTCACCCCTCCACTTT
15	TRBV6-5	NA	TRBD1	TRBJ1-4	CASSRQGAGSEKLFF	TGTGCCAGCAGCCGACAGGGCGCGGGAAGTGAAAAACTGTTTTTT
13	TRBV7-9	NA	NA	TRBJ2-3	CASSFRGSDTQYF	TGTGCCAGCAGCTTTAGAGGGTCAGATACGCAGTATTTT
17	TRBV14	NA	TRBD2	TRBJ2-4	CASSQGLRGAAKNIQYF	TGTGCCAGCAGCCAAGGGCTGCGGGGGGCCGCCAAAAACATTCAGTACTTC
13	TRBV30	NA	NA	TRBJ1-6	CAWKTGWDSPLHF	TGTGCCTGGAAGACAGGTTGGGATTCACCCCTCCACTTT
18	TRBV9	NA	TRBD1	TRBJ2-3	CASSVGLGQGAWFDTQYF	TGTGCCAGCAGCGTGGGATTGGGACAGGGGGCTTGGTTCGATACGCAGTATTTT
14	TRBV28	NA	NA	TRBJ2-5	CASSQWGVRETQYF	TGTGCCAGCAGTCAGTGGGGGGTTCGAGAGACCCAGTACTTC
18	TRBV4-1	NA	NA	TRBJ1-5	CASSQASPAAGLDQPQHF	TGCGCCAGCAGCCAAGCTTCCCCCGCGGCGGGATTGGATCAGCCCCAGCATTTT
14	TRBV30	few	NA	TRBJ1-5	CAWSRGGSNQPQHF	TGTGCCTGGAGTCGGGGAGGGAGCAATCAGCCCCAGCATTTT
15	TRBV6-5	NA	TRBD1	TRBJ2-2	CASSPDRGVAGELFF	TGTGCCAGCAGCCCCGACAGGGGGGTCGCCGGGGAGCTGTTTTTT
15	TRBV13	NA	TRBD1	TRBJ2-7	CASSSLGQATYEQYF	TGTGCCAGCAGCTCCCTCGGACAGGCCACCTACGAGCAGTACTTC
15	TRBV19	NA	TRBD2	TRBJ2-7	CASSISGGSSYEQYF	TGTGCCAGTAGTATAAGCGGGGGGAGCTCCTACGAGCAGTACTTC
12	TRBV10-2	NA	TRBD1	TRBJ1-1	CASSDWTGRTFF	TGCGCCAGCAGTGACTGGACAGGGCGAACTTTCTTT
15	TRBV5-4	NA	TRBD1	TRBJ1-2	CASSFIDRASDGYTF	TGTGCCAGCAGCTTCATAGACAGGGCGAGTGATGGCTACACCTTC
16	TRBV28	NA	NA	TRBJ1-6	CASSSGTSSYNSPLHF	TGTGCCAGCAGTTCAGGGACTAGCTCCTATAATTCACCCCTCCACTTT
17	TRBV5-1	NA	TRBD2	TRBJ2-7	CASSLQGLAGDPYEQYF	TGCGCCAGCAGCTTACAAGGACTAGCGGGGGATCCCTACGAGCAGTACTTC